Shown below are 29 T cell receptor beta chains from a single sample sequenced in a study of blood T cell repertoires in COVID-19. Data came from immunoSEQ multiplex PCR; TCRdb stores just in-frame clones and leaves some out. The sample carries over 60,000 clones, roughly 90% recorded once. Sample: peripheral blood. Source of these receptors: a man in his sixties with acute or convalescent COVID-19.

The V and J genes are TRBV2 and TRBJ1-5; 9 bases match TRBD1. J lost 6 bases, V lost 6 bases, and 3 bases had no gene match. CDR1 and CDR2 from the germline V gene are SNHLY and FYNNEI. This CDR3 is built from 13 residues. CDR3 nucleotide sequence: TGTGCCAGCAGGGGACAGGGAGGTCAGCCCCAGCATTTT. Encoded protein: CASRGQGGQPQHF.

This chain links TRBV29-1 with TRBJ1-4, with 9 bases matching TRBD1. Germline assignment: CDR1 SQVTM and CDR2 ANQGSEA. The CDR3 totals 13 residues. V was clipped by 5 bases and J by 5 bases; unmatched bases: 3. The CDR3 nucleotides read TGCAGCGTTATGGGACAGGGCAATGAAAAACTGTTTTTT. Protein product: CSVMGQGNEKLFF.

The chain joins TRBV5-1 to TRBJ1-2; the D gene is possibly TRBD1 (5 bases). The V gene's germline CDR1 is SGHRS and CDR2 YFSETQ. The CDR3 consists of 13 residues. V was shortened by 0 bases and J by 4 bases, with 7 bases between the two germline ends. Here the CDR3 reads CASSLAGLYGYTF. The DNA of the CDR3 is TGCGCCAGCAGCTTGGCAGGGCTCTATGGCTACACCTTC.

V usage is TRBV5-8 and J usage is TRBJ1-1; D is undetermined. The V gene lost 5 bases and the J gene lost 3 bases, with 5 bases spanning the gap. The germline V gene has CDR1 SGHTS and CDR2 YDEGEE. CDR3 length: 11 residues. The CDR3 sequence: CASRDYTEAFF. The CDR3 DNA sequence: TGTGCCAGCAGGGACTACACTGAAGCTTTCTTT.

The chain is built from TRBV2 and TRBJ1-2; 8 bases are a match to TRBD1. Trimming at V came to 6 bases and at J to 5 bases, leaving 5 bases not matched to a gene. The CDR3 runs to 13 residues. CDR1 is SNHLY and CDR2 is FYNNEI in the germline V gene. CDR3 nucleotides: TGTGCCAGCAGATCGGGACAGGCTTATGGCTACACCTTC. Residues: CASRSGQAYGYTF. Together with reference TRBV2 and TRBJ1-2, the CDR3 gives the full variable domain: EPEVTQTPSHQVTQMGQEVILRCVPISNHLYFYWYRQILGQKVEFLVSFYNNEISEKSEIFDDQFSVERPDGSNFTLKIRSTKLEDSAMYFCASRSGQAYGYTFGSGTRLTVV.

Here the CDR3 reads CASSLRWTHGYTF. The CDR3 nucleotides are TGTGCCAGCAGCCTTAGGTGGACTCACGGCTACACCTTC. The J gene is TRBJ1-2, the V gene TRBV27; D is unclear. V dropped 6 bases and J dropped 8 bases, with 16 bases sitting between them. Germline V gene sequence: CDR1 MNHEY, CDR2 SMNVEV (reference sequence). The CDR3 extends over 13 amino acids.

V gene TRBV2 combines with J gene TRBJ2-1; 8 bases line up with TRBD1. The CDR3 has 13 amino acids. The ends lost 7 bases at V and 10 bases at J; junction bases unmatched: 9. Germline assignment: CDR1 SNHLY and CDR2 FYNNEI. DNA of the CDR3: TGTGCCAGCAACAGACAGGGGTCTGGGGAGCAGTTCTTC. Translation gives CASNRQGSGEQFF. The variable domain in full, with the rest retrieved from reference TRBV2 and TRBJ2-1, is EPEVTQTPSHQVTQMGQEVILRCVPISNHLYFYWYRQILGQKVEFLVSFYNNEISEKSEIFDDQFSVERPDGSNFTLKIRSTKLEDSAMYFCASNRQGSGEQFFGPGTRLTVL.

This clone was found a few times. The V call is TRBV5-1, the J call TRBJ1-1, with D perhaps matching TRBD1 (6 bases). CDR3 size: 14 residues. Germline values: CDR1 SGHRS, CDR2 YFSETQ. The ends were cut back, 3 bases at V and 3 bases at J, with 12 bases in the middle. CDR3 protein: CASSWVTGDTEAFF. For the CDR3, the DNA is TGCGCCAGCAGCTGGGTGACAGGTGACACTGAAGCTTTCTTT.

The genes are TRBV15 and TRBJ1-2, with 8 positions matching TRBD1. The J segment lost 4 bases and the V segment lost 0 bases, leaving 7 bases of the junction unmatched. The CDR3 has 16 amino acids. Looked up from germline, CDR1 is LNHNV and CDR2 is YYDKDF (reference sequence). CDR3 loop: CATSRDERGQGYGYTF. The CDR3 DNA reads TGTGCCACCAGCAGAGACGAGAGAGGACAGGGCTATGGCTACACCTTC.

This clone appeared a few times. V gene TRBV5-1 combines with J gene TRBJ1-2; 7 bases match TRBD1. The germline CDR1 and CDR2 sequences are SGHRS and YFSETQ. The CDR3 has 13 amino acids. The ends lost 3 bases at V and 8 bases at J; junction bases unmatched: 7. The CDR3 DNA reads TGCGCCAGCAGCTCCTCGGGACAGAGCGGCTACACCTTC. This translates into CASSSSGQSGYTF.

The chain employs TRBV21-1 and TRBJ1-5; the table gives TRBD1 as D, unverified against the DNA. TRBV21-1 is a listed pseudogene. This CDR3 has 15 amino acids. The CDR3 nucleotides are TGTGCCAGCAGCGTCAAGACAGGGGGCGGTCAGCCCCAGCATTTT. Translating it yields CASSVKTGGGQPQHF.

This clone was observed once. This sequence joins TRBV7-9 and TRBJ1-5; a weak D match, TRBD1 (5 bases). Trimming cost V 4 bases and J 2 bases, with 12 bases left between them. Germline loops: CDR1 SEHNR, CDR2 FQNEAQ (reference sequence). This CDR3 is built from 15 residues. CDR3 protein: CASSSSTVGNQPQHF. DNA for the CDR3: TGTGCCAGCAGCTCATCGACAGTTGGCAATCAGCCCCAGCATTTT.

The J gene is TRBJ2-5, the V gene TRBV2, with TRBD2 matching 7 bases. The germline V gene has CDR1 SNHLY and CDR2 FYNNEI. The J segment lost 2 bases and the V segment lost 4 bases, leaving 4 bases of the junction unmatched. The CDR3 sequence is 14 residues long. This CDR3 reads CASSASGVQETQYF. In DNA form, the CDR3 reads TGTGCCAGCAGTGCCAGCGGGGTTCAAGAGACCCAGTACTTC.

The rearrangement uses TRBV6-6 and TRBJ1-5; D gene unclear. Germline CDR1 and CDR2: MNHNY and SVGAGI (reference sequence). This CDR3 has 12 residues. Trimming removed 4 bases from V and 6 bases from J, with 7 bases in between. This chain's CDR3 is CASSSPSQPQHF. In DNA form, the CDR3 reads TGTGCCAGCAGTTCACCGAGTCAGCCCCAGCATTTT.

The V call is TRBV6-5, the J call TRBJ1-2; D is ambiguous. The germline V gene encodes CDR1 MNHEY and CDR2 SVGAGI. The V end lost 7 bases, the J end lost 1 base, and 10 bases lay between the germline ends. CDR3 length: 13 amino acids. CDR3 DNA: TGTGCCAGCACCTTAACAGATAACTATGGCTACACCTTC. Protein product: CASTLTDNYGYTF.

This rearrangement joins TRBV18 to TRBJ1-1, with D tentatively TRBD1 (6 bases). V gave up 6 bases and J gave up 1 base, with 12 bases separating them. CDR1 is KGHSH, CDR2 LQKENI, per germline. The length of the CDR3 is 14 residues. CDR3 DNA: TGTGCCAGCTCGCCTGGACAGCAGAACACTGAAGCTTTCTTT. This sequence encodes CASSPGQQNTEAFF.

This chain joins TRBV7-9 and TRBJ2-1; D is perhaps TRBD1 (6 bases). The V end was cut by 6 bases, the J end by 2 bases, with 14 bases between. The length of the CDR3 is 15 residues. Per the germline V gene, CDR1 is SEHNR and CDR2 is FQNEAQ (reference sequence). The CDR3 protein is CASSIKGGTYNEQFF. The CDR3 nucleotides read TGTGCCAGCAGTATAAAAGGGGGTACCTACAATGAGCAGTTCTTC.

A remark on this clone: A junction end diverges from the germline sequence, so it may reflect a read error. V gene TRBV4-3 combines with J gene TRBJ2-6; D might be TRBD2 (5 bases). CDR1 LGHNA and CDR2 YSLEER come from the germline V gene. This CDR3 is built from 18 residues. The CDR3 here is CASSRCSGRHKVGNVPTF. DNA of the CDR3: TGCGCCAGCAGCAGATGTTCAGGACGTCACAAAGTCGGGAACGTCCCGACTTTC.

The sample holds one count of this clone. V gene TRBV5-4 combines with J gene TRBJ2-1; 9 bases are a match to TRBD2. Germline trimming cut 3 bases from V and 4 bases from J; bases unmatched to any gene: 5. Germline CDR1 SGHNT, CDR2 YYREEE (reference sequence). The CDR3 consists of 15 residues. CDR3 loop: CASSSQRGVYNEQFF. The CDR3 DNA reads as TGTGCCAGCAGCTCCCAGCGGGGGGTTTACAATGAGCAGTTCTTC.

Only one count was recorded for this clone. The chain links TRBV5-5 to TRBJ2-7; TRBD2 might be the D (5 bases). With 4 bases removed from V and 3 bases from J, the gap between germline ends came to 11 bases. The CDR3 runs 13 residues. From germline, CDR1 is SGHKS and CDR2 YYEKEE (reference sequence). DNA of the CDR3: TGTGCCAGCAGCCGCGACGGGATCTACGAGCAGTACTTC. Protein product: CASSRDGIYEQYF.

V gene TRBV7-3 combines with J gene TRBJ2-5; TRBD1 is a possible D gene (5 bases). The V end was cut by 4 bases, the J end by 1 base, with 10 bases between. Germline CDR1 is SGHTA and CDR2 is FQGTGA. The CDR3 has 14 residues. The CDR3 DNA sequence: TGTGCCAGCAGCTCTCCAGGGTTCCAAGAGACCCAGTACTTC. It is translated as CASSSPGFQETQYF.

This chain joins TRBV3-1 (or the pseudogene TRBV3-2) and TRBJ1-4; unclear D gene. This CDR3 is 16 amino acids long. Trimming left V 0 bases short and J 4 bases short, with 12 bases between. In germline, CDR1 is LGHDT, CDR2 YNNKEL (reference sequence). The CDR3 is CASSQENPRFNEKLFF. For the CDR3, the DNA is TGTGCCAGCAGCCAAGAAAATCCCAGGTTTAATGAAAAACTGTTTTTT.

CDR3 sequence: CASSQGQNYGYTF. CDR3 nucleotide sequence: TGTGCCAGCAGCCAAGGACAGAACTATGGCTACACCTTC. This chain uses TRBV3-1 (or the pseudogene TRBV3-2) with TRBJ1-2; possibly TRBD1 for D (5 bases). The CDR3 has 13 amino acids. With 1 base removed from V and 2 bases from J, the gap between germline ends came to 5 bases. Germline loops: CDR1 LGHDT, CDR2 YNNKEL (reference sequence).

The genes are TRBV7-2 and TRBJ2-2; 8 bases fit TRBD1. V shed 3 bases, J shed 5 bases, and the junction held 8 bases outside the gene matches. The CDR3 loop spans 16 amino acids. Per the germline V gene, CDR1 is SGHTA and CDR2 is FQGNSA. CDR3 sequence: CASSFWTGRGTGELFF. In nucleotides, the CDR3 is TGTGCCAGCAGCTTCTGGACAGGGCGAGGTACCGGGGAGCTGTTTTTT.

This clone was observed a single time. This chain uses TRBV30 with TRBJ1-1; no definite D call. The CDR3 is 13 residues long. V lost 3 bases, J lost 6 bases, and 14 bases lay in between. CDR1 is GTSNPN and CDR2 is SVGIG in the germline V gene (reference sequence). The CDR3 region has the DNA TGTGCCTGGAGCGAGAGTGTTTTCTCTGAAGCTTTCTTT. This encodes CAWSESVFSEAFF.

The genes are TRBV2 and TRBJ1-4; 7 positions match TRBD1. The trim removed 5 bases at V and 5 bases at J, leaving 2 bases unmatched. CDR3 length: 13 amino acids. CDR1 and CDR2 (germline): SNHLY, FYNNEI. This CDR3 reads CASSNRGNEKLFF. CDR3 sequence (DNA): TGTGCCAGCAGTAACAGGGGAAATGAAAAACTGTTTTTT.

The rearrangement joins TRBV2 to TRBJ1-5; 7 bases are shared with TRBD1. From germline, CDR1 is SNHLY and CDR2 FYNNEI. The CDR3 loop spans 15 amino acids. The V and J ends lost 6 bases and 7 bases, in that order; junction bases with no gene match: 12. In DNA, the CDR3 is TGTGCCAGCAGCGAAACAGGGGCCTCAGGGCAGCCCCAGCATTTT. This codes for CASSETGASGQPQHF.

The chain joins TRBV25-1 to TRBJ1-2; 7 bases match TRBD1. The CDR3 runs 16 residues. Germline V gene sequence: CDR1 MGHDK, CDR2 SYGVNS. The junction had 4 bases not matched to a gene; V was cut back by 0 bases and J by 0 bases. The DNA of the CDR3 is TGTGCCAGCAGTGAATACGGCCAGGGGGCTAACTATGGCTACACCTTC. It is translated as CASSEYGQGANYGYTF.

The J gene is TRBJ1-5, the V gene TRBV4-1; D is uncertain. The CDR3 is 17 amino acids. CDR1 is MGHRA, CDR2 YSYEKL, per germline. Trimming pared 3 bases from V and 2 bases from J, leaving 17 bases between. In DNA, the CDR3 is TGCGCCAGCAGCCATCTTGAGGAGGGCCAAGGCAATCAGCCCCAGCATTTT. Protein: CASSHLEEGQGNQPQHF.